These T cell receptor beta chains were read from a single sample in a study of shared clonotypes between healthy human individuals. Profiled with immunoSEQ multiplex PCR; TCRdb holds only in-frame clones, not every one. Altogether 550,000 to 750,000 clones are present, over 95% being singletons, with the ten largest covering about 0.11%. The material sequenced was naive CD8+ T cells sorted from blood. The receptors stem from a woman aged 25-40 years in good health. Each CDR3 is given with its conserved first and last residue. The D gene is left open where the match is weak. The size field is filled for only some rows; it gives once, few, many or a size class.

J gene: TRBJ2-5; V gene: TRBV27; D gene: TRBD2; clone size: NA; CDR3 protein: CASSLIAGGVETQYF; CDR3 DNA: TGTGCCAGCAGTCTCATAGCGGGAGGCGTAGAGACCCAGTACTTC
J gene: TRBJ2-2; V gene: TRBV27; D gene: TRBD1; clone size: NA; CDR3 protein: CASSLTGTDGELFF; CDR3 DNA: TGTGCCAGCAGCTTGACAGGGACCGACGGGGAGCTGTTTTTT
J gene: TRBJ1-4; V gene: TRBV15; D gene: NA; clone size: NA; CDR3 protein: CATSGGQYEKLFF; CDR3 DNA: TGTGCCACCAGCGGTGGACAGTATGAAAAACTGTTTTTT
J gene: TRBJ2-1; V gene: TRBV5-1; D gene: NA; clone size: NA; CDR3 protein: CASSSQGSYNEQFF; CDR3 DNA: TGCGCCAGCAGCTCTCAAGGGTCCTACAATGAGCAGTTCTTC
J gene: TRBJ2-1; V gene: TRBV28; D gene: NA; clone size: once; CDR3 protein: CASSLWVGNEQFF; CDR3 DNA: TGTGCCAGCAGCCTCTGGGTGGGTAATGAGCAGTTCTTC
J gene: TRBJ2-7; V gene: TRBV9; D gene: NA; clone size: NA; CDR3 protein: CASSSLSGNSYEQYF; CDR3 DNA: TGTGCCAGCAGCTCCCTTAGCGGTAACTCCTACGAGCAGTACTTC
J gene: TRBJ1-2; V gene: TRBV4-3; D gene: TRBD1; clone size: NA; CDR3 protein: CASVGQGHGYTF; CDR3 DNA: TGCGCCAGTGTTGGACAGGGCCATGGCTACACCTTC
J gene: TRBJ1-5; V gene: TRBV28; D gene: NA; clone size: NA; CDR3 protein: CASRPGLQNQPQHF; CDR3 DNA: TGTGCCAGCCGCCCCGGGTTACAGAATCAGCCCCAGCATTTT
J gene: TRBJ1-5; V gene: TRBV28; D gene: NA; clone size: NA; CDR3 protein: CASSLFPPTAASNQPQHF; CDR3 DNA: TGTGCCAGCAGTTTATTCCCCCCGACAGCCGCTAGCAATCAGCCCCAGCATTTT
J gene: TRBJ1-1; V gene: TRBV6-6; D gene: TRBD1; clone size: NA; CDR3 protein: CASSQDRADTEAFF; CDR3 DNA: TGTGCCAGCAGTCAGGACAGGGCCGACACTGAAGCTTTCTTT
J gene: TRBJ1-5; V gene: TRBV10-3; D gene: NA; clone size: once; CDR3 protein: CAIKDDSNQPQHF; CDR3 DNA: TGTGCCATCAAGGATGATAGCAATCAGCCCCAGCATTTT
J gene: TRBJ1-4; V gene: TRBV19; D gene: TRBD1; clone size: NA; CDR3 protein: CASSARDRVIIGDEKLFF; CDR3 DNA: TGTGCCAGTAGTGCACGGGACAGGGTCATAATTGGAGATGAAAAACTGTTTTTT
J gene: TRBJ2-7; V gene: TRBV27; D gene: NA; clone size: NA; CDR3 protein: CASRLGTGYEQYF; CDR3 DNA: TGTGCCAGCAGACTAGGGACTGGCTACGAGCAGTACTTC
J gene: TRBJ2-5; V gene: TRBV4-1; D gene: NA; clone size: NA; CDR3 protein: CASSQDEVGATQYF; CDR3 DNA: TGCGCCAGCAGCCAAGATGAAGTGGGGGCGACCCAGTACTTC
J gene: TRBJ2-7; V gene: TRBV10-1; D gene: NA; clone size: NA; CDR3 protein: CASSETGIEQYF; CDR3 DNA: TGCGCCAGCAGTGAGACAGGGATCGAGCAGTACTTC
J gene: TRBJ1-5; V gene: TRBV19; D gene: TRBD1; clone size: once; CDR3 protein: CASSAGGRSNQPQHF; CDR3 DNA: TGTGCCAGTAGTGCAGGGGGTAGGAGCAATCAGCCCCAGCATTTT
J gene: TRBJ2-5; V gene: TRBV6-1; D gene: TRBD1; clone size: once; CDR3 protein: CASSEVGLASMGQGETQYF; CDR3 DNA: TGTGCCAGCAGTGAAGTCGGGCTAGCGTCCATGGGACAGGGAGAGACCCAGTACTTC
J gene: TRBJ2-5; V gene: TRBV5-8; D gene: NA; clone size: NA; CDR3 protein: CASSLVAFQETQYF; CDR3 DNA: TGTGCCAGCAGCTTGGTGGCATTCCAAGAGACCCAGTACTTC
J gene: TRBJ1-2; V gene: TRBV28; D gene: NA; clone size: NA; CDR3 protein: CASSLLEDGYTF; CDR3 DNA: TGTGCCAGCAGTTTACTAGAGGATGGCTACACCTTC
J gene: TRBJ2-7; V gene: TRBV6-1; D gene: NA; clone size: NA; CDR3 protein: CASSFSGYEQYF; CDR3 DNA: TGTGCCAGCAGCTTTAGCGGATACGAGCAGTACTTC